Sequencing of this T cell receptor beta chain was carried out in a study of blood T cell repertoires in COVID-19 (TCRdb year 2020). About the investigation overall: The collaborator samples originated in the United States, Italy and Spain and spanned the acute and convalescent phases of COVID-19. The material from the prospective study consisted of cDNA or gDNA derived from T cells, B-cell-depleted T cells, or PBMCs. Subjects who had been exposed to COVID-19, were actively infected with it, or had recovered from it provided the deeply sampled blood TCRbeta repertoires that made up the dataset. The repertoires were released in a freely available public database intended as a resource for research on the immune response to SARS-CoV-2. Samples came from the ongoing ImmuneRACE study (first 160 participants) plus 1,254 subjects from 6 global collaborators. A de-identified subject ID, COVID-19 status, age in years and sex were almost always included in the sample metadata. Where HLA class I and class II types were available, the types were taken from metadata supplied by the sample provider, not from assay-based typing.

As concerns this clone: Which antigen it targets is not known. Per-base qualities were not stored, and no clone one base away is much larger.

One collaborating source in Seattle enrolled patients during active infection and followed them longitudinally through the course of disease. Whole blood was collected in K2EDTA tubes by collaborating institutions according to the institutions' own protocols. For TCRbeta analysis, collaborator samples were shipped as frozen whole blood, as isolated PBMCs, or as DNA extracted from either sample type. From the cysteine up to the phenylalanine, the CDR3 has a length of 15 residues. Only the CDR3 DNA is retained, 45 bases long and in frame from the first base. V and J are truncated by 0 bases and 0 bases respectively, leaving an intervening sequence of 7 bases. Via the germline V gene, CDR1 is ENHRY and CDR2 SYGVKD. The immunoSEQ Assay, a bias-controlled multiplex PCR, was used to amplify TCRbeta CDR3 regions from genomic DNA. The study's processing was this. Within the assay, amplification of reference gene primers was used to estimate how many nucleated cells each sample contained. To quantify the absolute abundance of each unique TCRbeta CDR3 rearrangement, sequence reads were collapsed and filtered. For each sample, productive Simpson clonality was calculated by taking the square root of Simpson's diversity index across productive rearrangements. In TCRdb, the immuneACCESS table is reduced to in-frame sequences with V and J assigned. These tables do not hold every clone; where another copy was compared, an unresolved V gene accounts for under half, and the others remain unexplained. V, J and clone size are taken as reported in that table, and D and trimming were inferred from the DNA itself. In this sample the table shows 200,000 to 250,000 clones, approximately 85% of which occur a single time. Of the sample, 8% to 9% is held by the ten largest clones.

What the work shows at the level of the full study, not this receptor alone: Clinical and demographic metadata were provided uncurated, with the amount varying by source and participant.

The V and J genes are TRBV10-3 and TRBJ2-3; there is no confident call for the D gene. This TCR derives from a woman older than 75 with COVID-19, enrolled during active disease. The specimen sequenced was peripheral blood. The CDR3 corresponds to CAISESIESTDTQYF. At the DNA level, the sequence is TGTGCCATCAGTGAGTCGATAGAGAGCACAGATACGCAGTATTTT.